Presented here are 7 T cell receptor beta chains from one specimen sequenced in a study of CD8 T cells in ankylosing spondylitis. MiXCR, run by TCRdb on the 5' RACE reads, gives a single entry per CDR3 protein. The data contain 150,000 or so distinct CDR3 sequences, 30% to 40% of them singletons. The sequenced material came from synovial fluid, either unsorted or a sorted T cell fraction (not recorded which). All receptors come from a male donor with ankylosing spondylitis.

The chain employs TRBV4-1 and TRBJ2-3; the match to TRBD2 covers 9 bases. CDR1 MGHRA and CDR2 YSYEKL come from the germline V gene. The V gene end was trimmed by 1 base and the J gene end by 5 bases; junction bases not matched to a gene: 10. The CDR3 has 17 amino acids. CDR3 loop: CASSQGAGGPSGDTQYF. The CDR3 DNA follows: TGCGCCAGCAGCCAAGGGGCGGGAGGGCCCTCGGGAGATACGCAGTATTTT.

The V call is TRBV4-1, the J call TRBJ1-1, with 9 bases matching TRBD1. The V gene end was trimmed by 2 bases and the J gene end by 11 bases; junction bases not matched to a gene: 12. In germline, CDR1 is MGHRA, CDR2 YSYEKL. The CDR3 covers 15 residues. CDR3 bases: TGCGCCAGCAGCCAATCCTACCAGACAGGGGGGTATGCTTTCTTT. As protein: CASSQSYQTGGYAFF.

The chain has TRBV5-1 and TRBJ1-2; 11 bases map to TRBD1. This CDR3 contains 15 residues. Trimming cost V 4 bases and J 6 bases; bases outside gene matches: 8. Germline CDR1 SGHRS, CDR2 YFSETQ. The CDR3 reads CASSDRTGGADGYTF. DNA of the CDR3: TGCGCCAGCAGCGACCGGACAGGGGGCGCGGATGGCTACACCTTC.

This clonotype was seen repeatedly, ten times or more. V gene TRBV29-1 combines with J gene TRBJ2-5; D gene ambiguous. Per the germline V gene, CDR1 is SQVTM and CDR2 is ANQGSEA. V was cut by 3 bases and J by 4 bases, with 12 bases left in between. There are 13 residues in the CDR3. In DNA form, the CDR3 reads TGCAGCGTTGATGTTGGGGTCGCAGAGACCCAGTACTTC. Protein: CSVDVGVAETQYF.

The chain employs TRBV5-1 and TRBJ2-1; 9 bases are shared with TRBD2. Germline V gene sequence: CDR1 SGHRS, CDR2 YFSETQ. The V gene end was trimmed by 0 bases and the J gene end by 4 bases; junction bases not matched to a gene: 20. This CDR3 has 21 residues. CDR3 sequence reads: CASSLAHAESLAGNPYNEQFF. CDR3 nucleotides: TGCGCCAGCAGCTTGGCCCATGCAGAATCGCTAGCGGGGAACCCTTACAATGAGCAGTTCTTC.

The gene calls are TRBV5-1 and TRBJ2-1; possible D gene TRBD2, 5 bases. This CDR3 is 15 amino acids long. CDR1 and CDR2 (germline): SGHRS, YFSETQ. Trimming stripped 1 base from V and 0 bases from J, with 8 bases between. CDR3 nucleotides: TGCGCCAGCAGCTTGAATGAGGGCTCCTACAATGAGCAGTTCTTC. Translation gives CASSLNEGSYNEQFF.

The chain combines TRBV4-3 with TRBJ2-4; 7 bases align to TRBD2. Germline-derived CDR1 and CDR2 are LGHNA and YSLEER. The CDR3 has 16 amino acids. After removal of 1 base from V and 6 bases from J, the junction contained 9 bases not matched to a gene. The CDR3 protein is CASSQGGGTAGNIQYF. The DNA of the CDR3 is TGCGCCAGCAGCCAAGGGGGGGGGACCGCAGGAAACATTCAGTACTTC.